This is a list of T cell receptor beta chains from one sample in a study of shared clonotypes between healthy human individuals. Generated by immunoSEQ multiplex PCR, the TCRdb table keeps only in-frame clones and is missing some. The sample yields about a million clones, approximately 68% seen once. The sample was memory CD4+ T cells sorted from blood. The receptors derive from a man between 18 and 35 years old in good health. The CDR3 runs from the conserved cysteine through the conserved F or W. D genes are given only for firm matches. Some rows mark clone size as missing; the rest say once, few, many or name a class of expanded clone.

TRBV5-1	TRBJ2-5	.	TRBD2	CASSSPTSGSLETQYF	TGCGCCAGCAGCTCACCGACTAGCGGGAGTCTGGAGACCCAGTACTTC
TRBV2	TRBJ2-1	once	.	CASSEAFGFRDPNGNEQFF	TGTGCCAGCAGTGAAGCCTTCGGATTCCGGGACCCCAACGGCAATGAGCAGTTCTTC
TRBV29-1	TRBJ1-1	.	.	CSVSILTATSTEAFF	TGCAGCGTATCGATACTTACAGCTACGAGCACTGAAGCTTTCTTT
TRBV5-1	TRBJ2-7	once	TRBD2	CASSVSGGLISYEQYF	TGCGCCAGCTCCGTTAGCGGGGGACTAATCTCCTACGAGCAGTACTTC
TRBV27	TRBJ2-7	few	.	CASSFGEPSSYEQYF	TGTGCCAGCAGTTTCGGGGAGCCAAGCTCCTACGAGCAGTACTTC
TRBV7-9	TRBJ2-2	.	.	CASSLPGGAGELFF	TGTGCCAGCAGCTTACCGGGTGGCGCCGGGGAGCTGTTTTTT
TRBV19	TRBJ1-5	.	.	CASSIGSMLGEPQHF	TGTGCCAGTAGTATAGGTTCCATGCTGGGGGAGCCCCAGCATTTT
TRBV27	TRBJ1-5	.	.	CASSWQSNQPQHF	TGTGCCAGCAGTTGGCAGAGCAATCAGCCCCAGCATTTT
TRBV4-3	TRBJ2-3	.	TRBD2	CASSRGGVAGVRTDTQYF	TGCGCCAGCAGCCGTGGAGGAGTAGCGGGAGTCAGGACAGATACGCAGTATTTT
TRBV28	TRBJ1-1	.	TRBD1	CASSSQGARTEAFF	TGTGCCAGCAGTTCCCAGGGGGCGAGGACTGAAGCTTTCTTT
TRBV6-6	TRBJ1-1	.	.	CASSPRERNTEAFF	TGTGCCAGCAGTCCCCGTGAGAGAAACACTGAAGCTTTCTTT
TRBV6-1	TRBJ2-7	.	.	CASSEAGYSTDF	TGTGCCAGCAGTGAAGCTGGGTATAGTACTGACTTC
TRBV10-3	TRBJ1-5	many	.	CAISEDGARQPQHF	TGTGCCATCAGTGAAGATGGGGCTAGGCAGCCCCAGCATTTT
TRBV10-3	TRBJ2-1	.	TRBD2	CAIRLRGGQNYNEQFF	TGTGCCATCAGGCTCCGGGGGGGCCAAAACTACAATGAGCAGTTCTTC
TRBV5-1	TRBJ2-1	.	.	CASSLGYQGLYSYNEQFF	TGCGCCAGCAGCTTGGGGTACCAGGGCCTCTACTCCTACAATGAGCAGTTCTTC
TRBV10-3	TRBJ1-6	.	TRBD1	CATGTGDSPLHF	TGTGCCACCGGGACAGGGGATTCACCCCTCCACTTT
TRBV6-6	TRBJ1-2	.	.	CASRGGEGGYGYTF	TGTGCCAGCCGAGGCGGGGAGGGCGGCTATGGCTACACCTTC
TRBV18	TRBJ2-5	.	TRBD2	CASSPSLAGGAQETQYF	TGTGCCAGCTCACCCTCACTAGCGGGAGGAGCGCAAGAGACCCAGTACTTC
TRBV6-6	TRBJ2-7	.	.	CASRSPSGVYEQYF	TGTGCCAGCAGATCCCCCAGTGGCGTCTACGAGCAGTACTTC
TRBV19	TRBJ1-1	.	.	CASKTQGAGTEAFF	TGTGCCAGTAAGACACAGGGCGCGGGGACTGAAGCTTTCTTT
TRBV7-9	TRBJ2-5	.	TRBD2	CASSTGTSGIQETQYF	TGTGCCAGCAGCACGGGGACTAGCGGAATCCAAGAGACCCAGTACTTC
TRBV7-9	TRBJ2-3	.	TRBD2	CASSPVGLAFTDTQYF	TGTGCCAGCAGCCCCGTGGGACTAGCGTTCACAGATACGCAGTATTTT
TRBV7-2	TRBJ2-3	.	.	CASSSLMDTQYF	TGTGCCAGCAGCTCCCTAATGGATACGCAGTATTTT
TRBV7-9	TRBJ2-7	.	TRBD2	CASSLGAGGTYEQYF	TGTGCCAGCAGCTTGGGAGCGGGGGGAACCTACGAGCAGTACTTC
TRBV6-1	TRBJ1-1	.	.	CASRVRGAPTEAFF	TGTGCCAGCAGGGTCCGTGGGGCACCCACTGAAGCTTTCTTT